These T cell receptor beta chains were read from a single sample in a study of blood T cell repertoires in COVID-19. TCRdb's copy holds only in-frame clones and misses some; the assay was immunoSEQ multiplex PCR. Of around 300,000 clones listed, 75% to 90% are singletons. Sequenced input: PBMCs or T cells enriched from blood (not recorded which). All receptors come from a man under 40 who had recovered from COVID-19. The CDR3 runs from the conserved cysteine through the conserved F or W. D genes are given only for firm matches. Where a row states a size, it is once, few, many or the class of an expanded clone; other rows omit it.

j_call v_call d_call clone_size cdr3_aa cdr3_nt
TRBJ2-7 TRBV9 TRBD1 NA CASSQGTVGEQYF TGTGCCAGCAGCCAGGGGACAGTGGGTGAGCAGTACTTC
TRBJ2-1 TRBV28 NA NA CASSFGDRDEQFF TGTGCCAGCAGTTTCGGGGATCGGGATGAGCAGTTCTTC
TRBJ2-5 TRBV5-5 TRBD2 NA CASSFGLAGVQETQYF TGTGCCAGCAGCTTTGGACTAGCGGGGGTCCAAGAGACCCAGTACTTC
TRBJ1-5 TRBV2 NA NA CASSEGAVDGNNQPQHF TGTGCCAGCAGTGAAGGGGCGGTAGACGGGAACAATCAGCCCCAGCATTTT
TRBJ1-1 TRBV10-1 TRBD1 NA CASMGQLNTEAFF TGCGCCAGCATGGGACAGCTGAACACTGAAGCTTTCTTT
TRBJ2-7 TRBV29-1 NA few CSVSGSSFEQYF TGCAGCGTTTCAGGGTCCAGTTTCGAGCAGTACTTC
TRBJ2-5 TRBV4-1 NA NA CASSPRQSQETQYF TGCGCCAGCAGCCCACGACAGTCCCAAGAGACCCAGTACTTC
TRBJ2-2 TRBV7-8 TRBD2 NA CASSPLAGGGTGELFF TGTGCCAGCAGCCCACTAGCGGGGGGAGGCACCGGGGAGCTGTTTTTT
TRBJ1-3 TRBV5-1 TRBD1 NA CASSRDSASGNTIYF TGCGCCAGCAGCCGGGACAGTGCCTCTGGAAACACCATATATTTT
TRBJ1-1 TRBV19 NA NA CASSCPVCTEAFF TGTGCCAGTAGCTGTCCGGTATGCACTGAAGCTTTCTTT
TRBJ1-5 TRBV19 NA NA CASGEGFNPQHF TGTGCCAGCGGAGAGGGATTTAACCCCCAGCATTTT
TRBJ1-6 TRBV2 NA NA CASSGGRGNSPLHF TGTGCCAGCAGTGGAGGAAGGGGGAATTCACCCCTCCACTTT
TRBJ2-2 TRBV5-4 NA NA CASSRSTSPNTGELFF TGTGCCAGCAGTCGCTCGACATCGCCGAACACCGGGGAGCTGTTTTTT
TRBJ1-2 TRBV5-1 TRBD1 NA CASSLSQGGSYGYTF TGCGCCAGCAGCTTAAGTCAAGGGGGCAGCTATGGCTACACCTTC
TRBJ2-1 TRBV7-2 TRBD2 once CASSLLTSGEFYNEQFF TGTGCCAGCAGCTTACTGACTAGCGGGGAATTCTACAATGAGCAGTTCTTC
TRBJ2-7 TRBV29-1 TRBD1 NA CSRDGTVPLGQYF TGCAGTAGGGACGGGACAGTCCCCCTCGGGCAGTACTTC
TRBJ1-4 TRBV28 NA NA CASSSRQGPNEKLFF TGTGCCAGCAGTTCTCGCCAGGGGCCGAATGAAAAACTGTTTTTT